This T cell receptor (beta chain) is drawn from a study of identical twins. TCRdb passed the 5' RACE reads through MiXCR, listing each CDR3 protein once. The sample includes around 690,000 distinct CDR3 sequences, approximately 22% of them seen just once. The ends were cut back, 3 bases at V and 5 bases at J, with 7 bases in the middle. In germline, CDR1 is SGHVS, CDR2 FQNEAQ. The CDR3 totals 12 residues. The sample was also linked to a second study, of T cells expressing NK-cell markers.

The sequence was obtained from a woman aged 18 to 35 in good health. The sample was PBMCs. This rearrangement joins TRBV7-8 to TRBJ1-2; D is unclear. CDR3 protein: CASSFSRYGYTF. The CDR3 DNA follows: TGTGCCAGCAGCTTTAGTCGGTATGGCTACACCTTC.